Listed below are T cell receptor beta chains from one sample, sequenced in a study of control samples from healthy donors and cancer patients. Clones were read by immunoSEQ multiplex PCR, and TCRdb kept only the in-frame ones, dropping some. The table shows about 120,000 clones, with more than 85% occurring only once. The sample comprised blood. These receptors were taken from a woman under 30 in good health. The CDR3 runs from the conserved cysteine through the conserved F or W.

j_call,v_call,cdr3_aa
TRBJ1-6,TRBV30,CAWIGQVNSPLHF
TRBJ1-5,TRBV29-1,CSVGHSSNQPQHF
TRBJ2-3,TRBV11-2,CASSFLAGVSTDTQYF
TRBJ2-5,TRBV27,CASRVVVGETQYF
TRBJ1-2,TRBV11-2,CASSLVAGHNYGYTF
TRBJ1-4,TRBV7-8,CASSYSTGRENEKLFF
TRBJ1-2,TRBV27,CASTAEGRQGVGPYGYTF
TRBJ2-7,TRBV28,CASSQTSGKSLGEQYF
TRBJ2-7,TRBV5-5,CASSLLLGAINYEQYF
TRBJ2-7,TRBV3-1/TRBV3-2,CASSQGPGLMTYEQYF
TRBJ2-5,TRBV19,CASNRAGRTSGSGETQYF
TRBJ2-7,TRBV7-6,CASSSTGLYEQYF
TRBJ1-3,TRBV6-5,CASSYSDTGNTIYF
TRBJ1-5,TRBV12-3/TRBV12-4,CASSLGVGQPQHF
TRBJ1-2,TRBV7-3,CASSLNSQLNYGYTF
TRBJ1-4,TRBV6-6,CASSYSGQGSRKLFF
TRBJ2-1,TRBV29-1,CSVGAPGLAGNEQFF
TRBJ2-2,TRBV28,CASSPPQWENTGELFF
TRBJ1-5,TRBV30,CAWTRDSNQPQHF
TRBJ1-3,TRBV7-2,CASSPRYRDLGNTIYF
TRBJ1-2,TRBV28,CASSLGGGAYGYTF
TRBJ1-2,TRBV6-5,CASSLGSRYGYTF
TRBJ1-1,TRBV7-2,CASSLGGQGGRGAFF
TRBJ1-1,TRBV6-5,CASSSFGPTGNTEAFF
TRBJ1-1,TRBV10-1,CASSDEGMWTEAFF
TRBJ2-1,TRBV29-1,CSVEGNLQYEQFF
TRBJ1-1,TRBV5-4,CASSLPRNTEAFF
TRBJ1-1,TRBV30,CAWIKGYTEAFF
TRBJ1-4,TRBV18,CASSPPAGGNEKLFF
TRBJ2-3,TRBV6-4,CASSGTGGAADTQYF
TRBJ2-7,TRBV6-2/TRBV6-3,CASSYAGTGYEQYF
TRBJ2-3,TRBV9,CASSVVGVLDTQYF
TRBJ2-7,TRBV10-3,CAISESSVPGGRAYEQYF
TRBJ2-7,TRBV29-1,CSVGQDYYEQYF
TRBJ2-2,TRBV9,CASSVRAGELFF
TRBJ2-3,TRBV13,CASSPNSLTSGGATDTQYF
TRBJ1-2,TRBV28,CASSGSGLFSNYGYTF
TRBJ2-5,TRBV4-3,CASSQYRGGQETQYF
TRBJ1-2,TRBV9,CASSVDGLGGRHYGYTF
TRBJ2-3,TRBV28,CASSLYAGEGLRTDTQYF
TRBJ2-7,TRBV3-1/TRBV3-2,CASSQDPDLRYGQYF
TRBJ1-5,TRBV15,CATSRDQGGFGQPQHF
TRBJ2-5,TRBV18,CASSPPDGLETQYF
TRBJ2-1,TRBV5-4,CASSFQLSSYNEQFF
TRBJ2-5,TRBV2,CASRAPGQGRETQYF
TRBJ2-2,TRBV18,CASSPGAGDTGELFF
TRBJ1-5,TRBV28,CASTPGQGSNQPQHF
TRBJ1-5,TRBV7-6,CASSLAAGTGRVGQPQHF
TRBJ1-2,TRBV5-1,CASRETTGGANYGYTF
TRBJ1-3,TRBV6-5,CASSSGQGNGNTIYF
TRBJ2-4,TRBV4-2,CASSQELAPKNIQYF
TRBJ1-2,TRBV19,CASSILGSVNYYGYTF
TRBJ1-2,TRBV20-1,CSASRHQANYGYTF
TRBJ2-3,TRBV7-2,CASSLGVQNTDTQYF
TRBJ2-7,TRBV7-9,CASSLAGTYEQYF